What follows are 7 T cell receptor beta chains derived from one specimen sequenced in a study of blood T cell repertoires in COVID-19. The protocol was immunoSEQ multiplex PCR, while the TCRdb copy is restricted to in-frame clones and leaves out a portion. The data contain around 300,000 clones, 85% to 90% of them seen just once; the ten biggest clones take up 1.9%. The sequenced sample was PBMCs or T cells enriched from blood (not recorded which). These receptors were collected from a woman between 55 and 75 years old who had recovered from COVID-19.

The chain links TRBV5-4 to TRBJ2-1, with 7 bases that match TRBD2. Looked up from germline, CDR1 is SGHNT and CDR2 is YYREEE (reference sequence). The V gene end was trimmed by 2 bases and the J gene end by 2 bases; junction bases not matched to a gene: 4. The CDR3 spans 15 residues. This chain's CDR3 is CASSFGLAAYNEQFF. The CDR3 nucleotides read TGTGCCAGCAGCTTTGGGCTAGCGGCCTACAATGAGCAGTTCTTC.

This clone was counted once. This sequence joins TRBV5-1 and TRBJ2-1, with D unclear. The CDR3 sequence is 11 residues long. The V gene's germline CDR1 is SGHRS and CDR2 YFSETQ. The ends were cut back, 5 bases at V and 7 bases at J, with 7 bases in the middle. The CDR3 nucleotides read TGCGCCAGCAGGGCGGAGAATGAGCAGTTCTTC. Amino acid sequence: CASRAENEQFF. Supplemented by reference TRBV5-1 and TRBJ2-1, the full variable domain reads KAGVTQTPRYLIKTRGQQVTLSCSPISGHRSVSWYQQTPGQGLQFLFEYFSETQRNKGNFPGRFSGRQFSNSRSEMNVSTLELGDSALYLCASRAENEQFFGPGTRLTVL.

The rearrangement uses TRBV6-6 and TRBJ1-5; TRBD1 matches 7 bases. This CDR3 contains 16 residues. With 7 bases clipped from V and 1 base from J, the junction kept 10 bases outside the gene matches. CDR1 and CDR2 from the germline V gene are MNHNY and SVGAGI (reference sequence). CDR3 nucleotide sequence: TGTGCCAGCATATTAAGACAGGGAAACAGCAATCAGCCCCAGCATTTT. Its translation is CASILRQGNSNQPQHF.

The chain combines TRBV21-1 with TRBJ2-2; the table's TRBD1 call for D was not verified on the DNA. TRBV21-1 is a recognized pseudogene. The CDR3 extends over 19 amino acids. CDR3 sequence (DNA): TGTGCCAGCAGCCCCGTCTACGAGGGGGCCCGTCTTAACACCGGGGAGCTGTTTTTT. Its protein product is CASSPVYEGARLNTGELFF.

The chain is built from TRBV10-2 and TRBJ2-7; 12 positions agree with TRBD1. The junction had 3 bases not matched to a gene; V was cut back by 6 bases and J by 0 bases. The CDR3 totals 15 residues. Per germline, CDR1 WSHSY and CDR2 SAAADI. The CDR3 is CASSQGQGASYEQYF. The CDR3 bases are TGCGCCAGCAGCCAGGGACAGGGGGCCTCCTACGAGCAGTACTTC.

In its sample, this clone was seen once. The chain joins TRBV5-8 to TRBJ1-5, with 7 positions matching TRBD1. CDR1 SGHTS and CDR2 YDEGEE come from the germline V gene. The CDR3 totals 13 residues. Unmatched junction bases numbered 6, after V lost 5 bases and J lost 7 bases. CDR3 residues: CASSFDRDQPQHF. The CDR3 bases are TGTGCCAGCAGTTTCGACAGGGACCAGCCCCAGCATTTT.

CDR3: CASSPSGTATKETQYF. The DNA of the CDR3 is TGTGCCAGCAGCCCCTCAGGGACAGCGACTAAAGAGACCCAGTACTTC. The V gene is TRBV7-9, the J gene TRBJ2-5, with 7 bases fitting TRBD1. CDR3 size: 16 residues. Germline CDR1 is SEHNR and CDR2 is FQNEAQ (reference sequence). The junction had 12 bases not matched to a gene; V was cut back by 5 bases and J by 3 bases.